This TCR beta chain was recovered during a study of control samples from healthy donors and cancer patients. Trimming cost V 6 bases and J 5 bases, with 29 bases left between them. The CDR3 spans 19 residues. CDR1 MNHEY and CDR2 SVGEGT come from the germline V gene. Produced via immunoSEQ multiplex PCR; TCRdb's table is partial and in-frame only. This table has roughly 150,000 clones, roughly 88% appearing once. This clone was seen just once. The V and J genes are TRBV6-2 or TRBV6-3 and TRBJ2-1; D is possibly TRBD1 or TRBD2 (6 bases each). The specimen sequenced was blood. This receptor was taken from a man younger than 30 in good health. CDR3 region: CASSTMEGVGLGANNEQFF. In nucleotides, the CDR3 is TGTGCCAGCAGCACCATGGAGGGAGTGGGTCTGGGGGCTAACAATGAGCAGTTCTTC.